A selection of T cell receptor beta chains follows, all from one sample in a study of shared clonotypes between healthy human individuals. Assay: immunoSEQ multiplex PCR; the TCRdb copy retains only in-frame clones and omits some. The sample has over 1.4 million clones, about 96% seen once; the top ten hold 1% to 1.5%. The sample taken for sequencing was naive CD4+ T cells sorted from blood. The receptors shown here come from a man between 25 and 39 years old in good health. Each CDR3 is given with its conserved first and last residue. Each record gives: J gene, D gene, clone size, V gene, CDR3 protein, CDR3 DNA. The D gene is left open where the match is weak. Some rows have no size entry. The others give once, few or many, or a class for an expanded clone.

J: TRBJ1-3; D: TRBD1; size: -; V: TRBV6-5; CDR3: CATSTSGTGVFAIYF; DNA: TGTGCCACATCAACCTCCGGGACAGGGGTCTTCGCCATATATTTT
J: TRBJ2-7; D: -; size: few; V: TRBV7-9; CDR3: CASSLQGGLYEQYF; DNA: TGTGCCAGCAGCTTACAGGGGGGACTCTACGAGCAGTACTTC
J: TRBJ2-7; D: TRBD2; size: -; V: TRBV7-9; CDR3: CASSLLSGLAGVDEQYF; DNA: TGTGCCAGCAGCTTACTTTCCGGGCTAGCGGGAGTCGACGAGCAGTACTTC
J: TRBJ2-3; D: TRBD1; size: once; V: TRBV18; CDR3: CASSRYGQGDTQYF; DNA: TGTGCCAGCTCACGCTATGGACAGGGAGATACGCAGTATTTT
J: TRBJ2-1; D: TRBD2; size: -; V: TRBV18; CDR3: CASSHLAGGPINEQFF; DNA: TGTGCCAGCTCACACCTAGCGGGAGGGCCAATCAATGAGCAGTTCTTC
J: TRBJ2-7; D: -; size: -; V: TRBV18; CDR3: CASSPTTRSYEQYF; DNA: TGTGCCAGCTCACCAACGACACGGTCCTACGAGCAGTACTTC
J: TRBJ2-3; D: -; size: once; V: TRBV6-4; CDR3: CASSDGDSTDTQYF; DNA: TGTGCCAGCAGTGACGGGGACAGCACAGATACGCAGTATTTT
J: TRBJ2-7; D: -; size: -; V: TRBV10-3; CDR3: CAISELYLSYEQYF; DNA: TGTGCCATCAGTGAGCTCTATTTATCCTACGAGCAGTACTTC
J: TRBJ2-3; D: -; size: -; V: TRBV5-5; CDR3: CASSSPRQRSTDTQYF; DNA: TGTGCCAGCAGCTCCCCCCGACAGAGAAGCACAGATACGCAGTATTTT
J: TRBJ2-1; D: -; size: -; V: TRBV27; CDR3: CASSYGYGSYNEQFF; DNA: TGTGCCAGCAGTTATGGGTATGGCTCCTACAATGAGCAGTTCTTC
J: TRBJ2-1; D: -; size: -; V: TRBV15; CDR3: CATSSGPVSYNEQFF; DNA: TGTGCCACCAGCTCTGGGCCGGTCTCCTACAATGAGCAGTTCTTC
J: TRBJ1-5; D: TRBD1; size: once; V: TRBV7-2; CDR3: CASSLATGVVQPQHF; DNA: TGTGCCAGCAGCTTAGCTACAGGGGTGGTACAGCCCCAGCATTTT
J: TRBJ2-2; D: -; size: -; V: TRBV7-2; CDR3: CASSRRVGNTGELFF; DNA: TGTGCCAGCAGCCGGAGGGTGGGGAACACCGGGGAGCTGTTTTTT
J: TRBJ2-1; D: -; size: once; V: TRBV10-3; CDR3: CAISGKPGSAGEQFF; DNA: TGTGCCATCAGTGGGAAGCCGGGATCCGCGGGTGAGCAGTTCTTC
J: TRBJ2-2; D: TRBD1; size: -; V: TRBV7-2; CDR3: CASTLGTGETGELFF; DNA: TGTGCCAGCACCCTAGGGACAGGGGAAACCGGGGAGCTGTTTTTT
J: TRBJ2-5; D: TRBD1; size: -; V: TRBV4-3; CDR3: CASSRGDRDVGETQYF; DNA: TGCGCCAGCAGCCGAGGGGACAGGGACGTCGGGGAGACCCAGTACTTC
J: TRBJ2-7; D: -; size: -; V: TRBV4-1; CDR3: CASSQRTPPYEQYF; DNA: TGCGCCAGCAGCCAAAGGACCCCGCCCTACGAGCAGTACTTC
J: TRBJ1-5; D: -; size: -; V: TRBV29-1; CDR3: CSVLTANQPQHF; DNA: TGCAGCGTTTTGACCGCTAATCAGCCCCAGCATTTT
J: TRBJ1-1; D: TRBD1; size: -; V: TRBV2; CDR3: CASSLQGANTEAFF; DNA: TGTGCCAGCAGCCTCCAGGGGGCTAACACTGAAGCTTTCTTT
J: TRBJ2-5; D: -; size: -; V: TRBV19; CDR3: CASSAAGMETQYF; DNA: TGTGCCAGTAGTGCCGCGGGGATGGAGACCCAGTACTTC
J: TRBJ2-7; D: TRBD1; size: -; V: TRBV9; CDR3: CASSVAGTGGSEQYF; DNA: TGTGCCAGCAGCGTCGCCGGGACAGGGGGTAGCGAGCAGTACTTC
J: TRBJ2-2; D: -; size: -; V: TRBV28; CDR3: CASSLLGRAGELFF; DNA: TGTGCCAGCAGTTTGCTCGGCAGGGCAGGGGAGCTGTTTTTT
J: TRBJ2-1; D: TRBD2; size: -; V: TRBV7-6; CDR3: CASSLRDNGLAALLEQFF; DNA: TGTGCCAGCAGCTTAAGGGACAACGGACTAGCGGCACTCCTAGAGCAGTTCTTC
J: TRBJ1-1; D: TRBD1; size: -; V: TRBV5-6; CDR3: CASSPNRGRRHTEAFF; DNA: TGTGCCAGCAGCCCCAACAGGGGGCGCCGCCACACTGAAGCTTTCTTT
J: TRBJ2-3; D: -; size: -; V: TRBV10-3; CDR3: CAITRSRTTDTQYF; DNA: TGTGCCATCACGCGGAGCCGTACCACAGATACGCAGTATTTT
J: TRBJ2-3; D: -; size: once; V: TRBV5-1; CDR3: CASAPLGASTDTQYF; DNA: TGCGCCAGCGCCCCTCTTGGGGCTAGCACAGATACGCAGTATTTT
J: TRBJ2-1; D: TRBD1; size: -; V: TRBV10-1; CDR3: CASSTTQGAVEQFF; DNA: TGCGCCAGCAGTACGACGCAGGGGGCGGTCGAGCAGTTCTTC
J: TRBJ1-5; D: TRBD1; size: once; V: TRBV7-8; CDR3: CASSHRDRVVQPQHF; DNA: TGTGCCAGCAGCCACCGGGACAGGGTAGTGCAGCCCCAGCATTTT
J: TRBJ2-5; D: -; size: -; V: TRBV18; CDR3: CASSRHPPGTAKETQYF; DNA: TGTGCCAGCTCACGACACCCCCCCGGGACGGCAAAAGAGACCCAGTACTTC
J: TRBJ2-5; D: -; size: -; V: TRBV15; CDR3: CATSRGGQVKETQYF; DNA: TGTGCCACCAGCAGAGGGGGGCAGGTGAAAGAGACCCAGTACTTC
J: TRBJ2-1; D: -; size: -; V: TRBV28; CDR3: CASDSWGQLSNEQFF; DNA: TGTGCCAGCGATTCTTGGGGGCAGTTAAGCAATGAGCAGTTCTTC